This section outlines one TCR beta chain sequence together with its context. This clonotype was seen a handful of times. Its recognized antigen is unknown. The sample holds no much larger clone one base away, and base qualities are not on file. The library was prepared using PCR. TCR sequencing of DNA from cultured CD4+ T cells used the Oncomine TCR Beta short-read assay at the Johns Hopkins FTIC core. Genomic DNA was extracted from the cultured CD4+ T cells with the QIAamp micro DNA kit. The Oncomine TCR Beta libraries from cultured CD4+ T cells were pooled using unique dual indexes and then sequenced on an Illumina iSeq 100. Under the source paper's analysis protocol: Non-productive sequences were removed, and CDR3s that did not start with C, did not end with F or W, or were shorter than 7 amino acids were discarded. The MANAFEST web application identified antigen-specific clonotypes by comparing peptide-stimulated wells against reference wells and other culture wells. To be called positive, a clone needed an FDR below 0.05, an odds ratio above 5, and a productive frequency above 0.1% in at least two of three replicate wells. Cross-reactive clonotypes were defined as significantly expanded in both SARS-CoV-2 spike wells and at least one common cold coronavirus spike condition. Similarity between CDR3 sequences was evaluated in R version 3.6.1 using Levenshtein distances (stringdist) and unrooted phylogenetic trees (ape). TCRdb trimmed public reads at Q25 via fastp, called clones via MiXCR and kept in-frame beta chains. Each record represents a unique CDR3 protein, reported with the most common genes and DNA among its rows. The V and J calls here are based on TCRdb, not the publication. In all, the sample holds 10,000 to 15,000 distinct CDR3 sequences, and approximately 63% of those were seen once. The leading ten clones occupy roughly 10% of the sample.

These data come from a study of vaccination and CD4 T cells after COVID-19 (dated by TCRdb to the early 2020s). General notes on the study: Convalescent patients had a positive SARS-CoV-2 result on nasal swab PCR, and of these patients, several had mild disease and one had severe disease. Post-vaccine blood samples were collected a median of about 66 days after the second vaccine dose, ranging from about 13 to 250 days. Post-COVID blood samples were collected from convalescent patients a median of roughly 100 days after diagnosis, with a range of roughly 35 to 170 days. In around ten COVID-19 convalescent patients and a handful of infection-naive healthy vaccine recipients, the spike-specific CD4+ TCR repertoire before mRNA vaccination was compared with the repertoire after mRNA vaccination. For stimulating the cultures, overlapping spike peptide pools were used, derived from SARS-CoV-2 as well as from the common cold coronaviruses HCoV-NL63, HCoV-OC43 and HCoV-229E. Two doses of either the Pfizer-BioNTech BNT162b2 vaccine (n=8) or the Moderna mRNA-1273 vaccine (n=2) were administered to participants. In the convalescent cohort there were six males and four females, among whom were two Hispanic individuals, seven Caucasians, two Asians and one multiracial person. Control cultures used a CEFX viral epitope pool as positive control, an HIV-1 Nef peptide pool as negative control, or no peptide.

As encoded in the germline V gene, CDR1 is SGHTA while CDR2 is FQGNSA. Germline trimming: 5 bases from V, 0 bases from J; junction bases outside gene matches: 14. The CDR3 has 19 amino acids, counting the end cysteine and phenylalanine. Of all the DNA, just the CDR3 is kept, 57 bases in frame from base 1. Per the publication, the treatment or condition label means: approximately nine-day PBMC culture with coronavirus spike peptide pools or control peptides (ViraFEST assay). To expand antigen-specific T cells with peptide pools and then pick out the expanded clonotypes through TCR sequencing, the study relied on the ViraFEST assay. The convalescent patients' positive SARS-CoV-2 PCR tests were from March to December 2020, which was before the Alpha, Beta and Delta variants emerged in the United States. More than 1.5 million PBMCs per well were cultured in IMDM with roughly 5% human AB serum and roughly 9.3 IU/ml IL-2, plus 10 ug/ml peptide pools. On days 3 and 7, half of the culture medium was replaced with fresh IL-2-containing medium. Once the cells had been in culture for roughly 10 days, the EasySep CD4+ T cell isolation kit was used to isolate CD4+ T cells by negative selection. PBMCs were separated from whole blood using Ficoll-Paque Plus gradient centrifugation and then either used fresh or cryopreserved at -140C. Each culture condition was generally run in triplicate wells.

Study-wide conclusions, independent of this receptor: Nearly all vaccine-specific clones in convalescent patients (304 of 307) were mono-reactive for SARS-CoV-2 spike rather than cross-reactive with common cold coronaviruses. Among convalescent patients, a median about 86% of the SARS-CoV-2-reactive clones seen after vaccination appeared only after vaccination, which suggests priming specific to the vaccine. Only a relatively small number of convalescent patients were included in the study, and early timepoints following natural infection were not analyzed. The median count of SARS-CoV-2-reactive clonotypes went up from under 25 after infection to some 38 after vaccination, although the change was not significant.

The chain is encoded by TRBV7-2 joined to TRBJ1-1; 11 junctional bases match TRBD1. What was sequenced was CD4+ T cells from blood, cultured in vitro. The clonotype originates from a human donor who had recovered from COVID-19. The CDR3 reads CASSRRARTGGALNTEAFF. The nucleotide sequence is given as TGTGCCAGCAGCCGCCGAGCCCGGACAGGGGGCGCGTTGAACACTGAAGCTTTCTTT.